Below are 14 T cell receptor beta chains sequenced from a single sample in a study of OX40 agonist ivuxolimab in advanced cancers. Repertoires were generated with immunoSEQ multiplex PCR, while TCRdb's copy carries only in-frame clones and drops some. The sample lists tens of thousands of clones, roughly 86% occurring once. This sample comprised CD4+ or CD8+ T cells sorted from blood, obtained in a trial of the OX40 agonist ivuxolimab. These TCRs come from an adult with an advanced solid tumor such as melanoma, head and neck, liver or kidney cancer.

The J gene is TRBJ2-5, the V gene TRBV18, with 8 bases identical to TRBD1. The V and J ends lost 4 bases and 1 base, in that order; junction bases with no gene match: 2. Germline V gives CDR1 KGHSH, CDR2 LQKENI. There are 14 residues in the CDR3. CDR3: CASSLGQVQETQYF. In DNA, the CDR3 is TGTGCCAGCTCACTGGGACAGGTCCAAGAGACCCAGTACTTC.

This clone was found a few times. The chain employs TRBV5-1 and TRBJ2-2; D is ambiguous. The V end lost 0 bases, the J end lost 5 bases, and 11 bases lay between the germline ends. The CDR3 is made up of 15 amino acids. CDR1 is SGHRS, CDR2 YFSETQ, per germline. The chain's CDR3 is CASSLETPTTGELFF. The CDR3 DNA reads as TGCGCCAGCAGCTTGGAAACACCTACGACCGGGGAGCTGTTTTTT.

CDR3 DNA sequence: TGTGCCTGGAGACTCGGGCAGAATCAGCCCCAGCATTTT. Its protein is CAWRLGQNQPQHF. The rearrangement uses TRBV30 and TRBJ1-5; D is unresolved. The CDR3 is 13 residues long. Trimming removed 3 bases from V and 4 bases from J, with 10 bases in between. CDR1 is GTSNPN, CDR2 SVGIG, per germline (reference sequence).

The rearrangement joins TRBV6-4 to TRBJ2-1; possible D gene TRBD1, 5 bases. CDR1 and CDR2 from the germline V gene are MRHNA and SNTAGT. V dropped 4 bases and J dropped 7 bases, with 14 bases sitting between them. CDR3 length: 14 residues. The CDR3 protein is CASSGGSRANEQFF. The CDR3 nucleotides are TGTGCCAGCAGTGGGGGAAGCAGGGCGAATGAGCAGTTCTTC.

This CDR3 reads CAWSVQGVNEQFF. DNA of the CDR3: TGTGCCTGGAGTGTTCAGGGGGTCAATGAGCAGTTCTTC. The chain recombines TRBV30 with TRBJ2-1; 7 nucleotides align to TRBD1. Germline values: CDR1 GTSNPN, CDR2 SVGIG (reference sequence). The CDR3 runs to 13 residues. Trimming took 0 bases from V and 6 from J; bases not matched to a gene: 2.

This clone appeared a few times. The genes are TRBV30 and TRBJ1-5; D possibly corresponds to TRBD1 (5 bases). There are 15 residues in the CDR3. Germline lookup yields CDR1 GTSNPN and CDR2 SVGIG (reference sequence). V dropped 2 bases and J dropped 6 bases, with 17 bases sitting between them. CDR3 DNA: TGTGCCTGGAGTTCCCCCGGGGAGGGGAGTCAGCCCCAGCATTTT. Protein sequence: CAWSSPGEGSQPQHF.

The chain recombines TRBV30 with TRBJ2-1, with 7 nucleotides matching TRBD2. The CDR3 contains 13 residues. The J segment lost 15 bases and the V segment lost 5 bases, leaving 16 bases of the junction unmatched. Germline loops: CDR1 GTSNPN, CDR2 SVGIG (reference sequence). CDR3 nucleotides: TGTGCCTGGGGGGGAACTAGCGCGAGACCTCGGTTCTTC. Translating gives CAWGGTSARPRFF. Combining the CDR3 with reference TRBV30 and TRBJ2-1 gives the whole variable domain SQTIHQWPATLVQPVGSPLSLECTVEGTSNPNLYWYRQAAGRGLQLLFYSVGIGQISSEVPQNLSASRPQDRQFILSSKKLLLSDSGFYLCAWGGTSARPRFFGPGTRLTVL.

The chain employs TRBV19 and TRBJ2-1, with 7 bases identical to TRBD2. V lost 3 bases and J lost 6; bases outside the gene matches: 5. CDR1 is LNHDA and CDR2 is SQIVND in the germline V gene (reference sequence). The CDR3 totals 14 residues. CDR3 bases: TGTGCCAGTAGTATCGGCAGGGAGGGCAATGAGCAGTTCTTC. Its protein product is CASSIGREGNEQFF.

The V call is TRBV19, the J call TRBJ2-1; the match to TRBD2 covers 7 bases. Unmatched junction bases numbered 13, after V lost 2 bases and J lost 9 bases. Germline V lookup: CDR1 LNHDA, CDR2 SQIVND (reference sequence). The CDR3 runs 16 residues. CDR3 nucleotides: TGTGCCAGTAGTATAAGGGCGGGAGTAGGGCTTGGTGAGCAGTTCTTC. It codes for CASSIRAGVGLGEQFF. The variable domain in full, completed from reference TRBV19 and TRBJ2-1, reads DGGITQSPKYLFRKEGQNVTLSCEQNLNHDAMYWYRQDPGQGLRLIYYSQIVNDFQKGDIAEGYSVSREKKESFPLTVTSAQKNPTAFYLCASSIRAGVGLGEQFFGPGTRLTVL.

The rearrangement joins TRBV18 to TRBJ2-3; 13 bases agree with TRBD2. Germline V gene data show CDR1 as KGHSH and CDR2 as LQKENI. V was clipped by 6 bases and J by 2 bases; unmatched bases: 14. The length of the CDR3 is 19 residues. This CDR3 reads CASSRDPGTSGAFTDTQYF. The CDR3 DNA sequence: TGTGCCAGCTCCCGCGACCCCGGGACTAGCGGGGCCTTCACAGATACGCAGTATTTT.

The chain uses TRBV13 and TRBJ1-6; TRBD1 matches 10 bases. The germline CDR1 and CDR2 sequences are PRHDT and FYEKMQ (reference sequence). The V segment lost 4 bases and the J segment 9 bases; nucleotides outside the gene matches: 6. The CDR3 is made up of 15 amino acids. CDR3 in amino acids: CASSSRQGAGSPLHF. The CDR3 nucleotides are TGTGCCAGCAGCTCCCGACAGGGGGCGGGTTCACCCCTCCACTTT.

A remark on this clone: Other nucleotide sequences in the sample specify the same CDR3. The chain links TRBV28 to TRBJ2-5; D is unclear. V was trimmed by 2 bases and J by 5 bases, leaving 3 bases between them. This CDR3 has 11 amino acids. CDR1 is MDHEN and CDR2 is SYDVKM in the germline V gene. The CDR3 region is CASSLRETQYF. CDR3 nucleotides: TGTGCCAGCAGTTTACGGGAGACCCAGTACTTC.

The chain employs TRBV28 and TRBJ1-5, with D hard to call. The V end was cut by 8 bases, the J end by 0 bases, with 5 bases between. Germline CDR1 MDHEN, CDR2 SYDVKM. This CDR3 is built from 12 residues. DNA for the CDR3: TGTGCCAGCGAGGATAGCAATCAGCCCCAGCATTTT. Residues: CASEDSNQPQHF.

The count of this clone is one. This chain joins TRBV9 and TRBJ2-1; tentatively, D is TRBD2 (6 bases). CDR3 length equals 16 residues. Trimming took off 0 bases at V and 4 bases at J, with 14 bases between the two ends. From germline, CDR1 is SGDLS and CDR2 YYNGEE. The CDR3 DNA reads as TGTGCCAGCAGCGTAGATTCGGGAGCACAGTACAATGAGCAGTTCTTC. Amino acids: CASSVDSGAQYNEQFF.